This T cell receptor beta chain was observed in a study of cytomegalovirus exposure and HLA in healthy donors. 60 Vbeta and 13 Jbeta primers were used in PCR. TCRdb keeps only in-frame clones here, not all; method: immunoSEQ multiplex PCR. In the table there are about 130,000 clones, over 60% of which are singletons. The V segment lost 4 bases and the J segment 0 bases; nucleotides outside the gene matches: 3. Germline CDR1 is MDHEN and CDR2 is SYDVKM. This CDR3 has 15 residues. The sample comprised PBMCs. The sequence derives from a man aged 50 or older in good health and CMV-seronegative. The rearrangement uses TRBV28 and TRBJ2-1; 7 bases fit TRBD2. This CDR3 is CASSSTGGSYNEQFF. CDR3 nucleotide sequence: TGTGCCAGCAGTTCGACGGGGGGCTCCTACAATGAGCAGTTCTTC.